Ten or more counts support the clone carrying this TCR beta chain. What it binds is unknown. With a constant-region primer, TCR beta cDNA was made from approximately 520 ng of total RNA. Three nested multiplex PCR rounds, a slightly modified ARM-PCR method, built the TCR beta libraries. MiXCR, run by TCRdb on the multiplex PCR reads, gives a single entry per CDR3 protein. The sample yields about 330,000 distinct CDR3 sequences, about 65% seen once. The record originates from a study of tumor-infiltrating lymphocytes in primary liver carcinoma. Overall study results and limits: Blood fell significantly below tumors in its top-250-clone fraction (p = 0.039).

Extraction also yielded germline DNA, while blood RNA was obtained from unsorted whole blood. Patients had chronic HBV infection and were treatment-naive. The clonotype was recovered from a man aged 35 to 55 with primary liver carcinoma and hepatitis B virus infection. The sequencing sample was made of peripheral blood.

This CDR3 reads CASSRDSANTGELFF. The CDR3 region has the DNA TGCGCCAGCAGTCGGGACAGCGCGAACACCGGGGAGCTGTTTTTT. The V call is TRBV10-1, the J call TRBJ2-2; TRBD1 aligns across 7 bases. Per germline, CDR1 WNHNN and CDR2 SYGVQD (reference sequence). The junction had 3 bases not matched to a gene; V was cut back by 5 bases and J by 0 bases. CDR3 length: 15 residues.